A selection of T cell receptor beta chains follows, all from one sample in a study of T cells in Graves' hyperthyroidism and ophthalmopathy. TCRdb called the multiplex PCR reads again in MiXCR, with one record for every CDR3 protein. The sample lists roughly 350,000 distinct CDR3 sequences; roughly 13% were seen once. Source material: blood. All receptors derive from a woman aged 30 to 39 with Graves' hyperthyroidism. CDR3s include the opening cysteine and the closing phenylalanine or tryptophan. A D gene is named only where the DNA matches it firmly. The size entry is marked missing in some rows and otherwise reads once, few, many or a size class.

V	D	size	J	DNA	CDR3
TRBV6-2/TRBV6-3	TRBD1	many	TRBJ1-5	TGTGCCAGCAGTTCGGGACAGGTGGGGGGTCAGCCCCAGCATTTT	CASSSGQVGGQPQHF
TRBV5-4	TRBD2	.	TRBJ2-1	TGTGCCAGTGGCGGGGGGTTTGGTGAGCAGTTCTTC	CASGGGFGEQFF
TRBV18	TRBD1	.	TRBJ2-3	TGTGCCAGCTCCTTTGGGACAGGGATCGATACGCAGTATTTT	CASSFGTGIDTQYF
TRBV11-2	.	many	TRBJ1-4	TGTGCCAGCAGCTTAGAGAGGGCACAGAGTGAAAAACTGTTTTTT	CASSLERAQSEKLFF
TRBV3-1	TRBD2	few	TRBJ2-1	TGTGCCAGCAGCGGATCCAGCGGGAGGTGGTTCTTC	CASSGSSGRWFF
TRBV6-1	TRBD1	many	TRBJ1-2	TGTGCCAGCAGTGAAGCGGGGACAGGGTGGACCTTC	CASSEAGTGWTF
TRBV2	TRBD2	.	TRBJ2-7	TGTGCCAGCAATGAGAAAGCGGGATACGAGCAGTACTTC	CASNEKAGYEQYF
TRBV11-2	TRBD2	many	TRBJ2-3	TGTGCCAGCAGCTTAAGAGCGGGAGCAGCAGATACGCAGTATTTT	CASSLRAGAADTQYF
TRBV20-1	.	.	TRBJ2-7	TGCAGTGCTAAGGGACTGGGGGCCTCCTACGAGCAGTACTTC	CSAKGLGASYEQYF
TRBV20-1	.	many	TRBJ2-7	TGCAGTGCTAGAGCTATGGGTAATCAGTACTTC	CSARAMGNQYF
TRBV12-3/TRBV12-4	.	many	TRBJ2-7	TGTGCCAGCAAGATCGAGCGCAGGGGCGAGCAGTACTTC	CASKIERRGEQYF
TRBV15	.	many	TRBJ1-6	TGTGCCACCAGCAGAGCGGGTTTGGGTTCACCCCTCCACTTT	CATSRAGLGSPLHF
TRBV20-1	.	few	TRBJ2-5	TGCAGTGGGTTCGCATTGAGGGGGGGGACCCAGTACTTC	CSGFALRGGTQYF
TRBV29-1	.	.	TRBJ1-1	TGCAGCGTTGGGTGGGAAACTGAAGCTTTCTTT	CSVGWETEAFF
TRBV7-6	.	.	TRBJ2-1	TGTGCCAGCAGTCACAGGAGGGCCGGTTACAATGAGCAGTTCTTC	CASSHRRAGYNEQFF
TRBV7-9	TRBD2	many	TRBJ2-1	TGTGCCAGCAGCTTGAGTCTAGCGGGAGAGTACAATGAGCAGTTCTTC	CASSLSLAGEYNEQFF
TRBV7-9	.	many	TRBJ2-7	TGTGCCAGCAGCTTAGGCAGGGTTGACGAGCAGTACTTC	CASSLGRVDEQYF
TRBV30	.	.	TRBJ1-2	TGTGCCTGGAGTGTTCGGCAGGGGCACTCCTATGGCTACACCTTC	CAWSVRQGHSYGYTF
TRBV2	.	.	TRBJ2-6	TGTGCCAGCAAATTTGGTAGCGGAGGAAGATGGGCCAACGTCCTGACTTTC	CASKFGSGGRWANVLTF
TRBV28	.	many	TRBJ2-7	TGTGCCAGCAGTTTATTTATTTACGAGCAGTACTTC	CASSLFIYEQYF
TRBV20-1	.	few	TRBJ2-1	TGCAGTGCCCCCCGGAGAGAGGGGGGGAATGAGCAGTTCTTC	CSAPRREGGNEQFF
TRBV3-1	.	.	TRBJ2-1	TGTGCCAGCAGGAACACGGAGAATGAGCAGTTCTTC	CASRNTENEQFF
TRBV28	.	many	TRBJ2-2	TGTTCCACAGAGGGGGGGAAGGGGGAGCTGTTTTTT	CSTEGGKGELFF
TRBV6-5	.	few	TRBJ1-5	TGTGCCAGCAGTTACGACAGTTCTAGCAGTCAGCCCCAGCATTTT	CASSYDSSSSQPQHF
TRBV27	.	many	TRBJ2-3	TGTGCCAGCAGTTTATATTGGGGGAGAAGCACAGATACGCAGTATTTT	CASSLYWGRSTDTQYF
TRBV20-1	TRBD1	many	TRBJ2-7	TGCAGTGCTAGAGAAAGGTCGGGCAGGGGGCGCGAGCCAAACTACGAGCAGTACTTC	CSARERSGRGREPNYEQYF
TRBV6-2/TRBV6-3	.	many	TRBJ2-5	TGTGCCACCGGGACGGGTTCAGAGACCCAGTACTTC	CATGTGSETQYF
TRBV6-1	.	.	TRBJ1-2	TGTGCCAGCTCAAACCCAGGCCGGACAGCAGCTAACTATGGCTACACCTTC	CASSNPGRTAANYGYTF
TRBV10-3	TRBD2	many	TRBJ2-1	TGTGCCATCAGTCGAACCGGGACTAGCGGGAGCGACAATGAGCAGTTCTTC	CAISRTGTSGSDNEQFF
TRBV5-1	TRBD2	.	TRBJ2-5	TGCGCCAGCAGCTCCACAGGGTCGGGACTAGCGGGAGAATTAAGGGAGACCCAGTACTTC	CASSSTGSGLAGELRETQYF
TRBV11-2	.	few	TRBJ2-3	TGTGCCAGCACTTCGCTGAGCACAGATACGCAGTATTTT	CASTSLSTDTQYF
TRBV4-1	.	.	TRBJ2-1	TGCGCCAGCAGCCAAGTAGGTCTAGTTCGGGATGCTTTGAATGAGCAGTTCTTC	CASSQVGLVRDALNEQFF
TRBV20-1	TRBD2	many	TRBJ2-7	TGCAGTGCTAAGGGGGGGACTAGCGGGCTCTACGAGCAGTACTTC	CSAKGGTSGLYEQYF
TRBV19	TRBD1	few	TRBJ1-2	TGTGCCAGCAAGACAGGGTCTCATGGCTACACCTTC	CASKTGSHGYTF
TRBV27	.	many	TRBJ2-5	TGTGCCAGCAGACTAACCCTAAGAACAAGAAGAGAGACCCAGTACTTC	CASRLTLRTRRETQYF
TRBV11-2	TRBD2	many	TRBJ2-1	TGTGCCAGCAGCGTACTCACTAGCGGGAGGGCCAACTATGAGCAGTTCTTC	CASSVLTSGRANYEQFF
TRBV18	TRBD2	.	TRBJ2-1	TGTGCCAGCTCACCGCGGGGGGCCAGGACTAGCGGGAGTGGTGTCAATGAGCAGTTCTTC	CASSPRGARTSGSGVNEQFF
TRBV5-8	TRBD1	few	TRBJ1-2	TGTGCCACGCCGGGACAGGGGATTTGGGGCTATGGCTACACCTTC	CATPGQGIWGYGYTF
TRBV7-2	.	.	TRBJ2-5	TGTGCCAGCAGCACCCAGAGCGGCCAAGAGACCCAGTACTTC	CASSTQSGQETQYF
TRBV20-1	TRBD1	.	TRBJ2-7	TGCAGTGCTCCCGGGACAGCCTTTAAGGGCGAGCAGTACTTC	CSAPGTAFKGEQYF
TRBV3-1	.	few	TRBJ1-6	TGTGCCAGCAGCCATGGACGGATCGATAATTCACCCCTCCACTTT	CASSHGRIDNSPLHF
TRBV28	.	many	TRBJ1-5	TGTGCCAGCATCTGGGGGCGCCCCCTCGGCAATCAGCCCCAGCATTTT	CASIWGRPLGNQPQHF
TRBV20-1	TRBD2	few	TRBJ2-3	TGCAGTGCCCGAGGACTAGCGGGAGGACCTAGCACAGATACGCAGTATTTT	CSARGLAGGPSTDTQYF
TRBV7-9	TRBD2	many	TRBJ2-1	TGTGCCAGCAGCTCGACTAGCGGGAGGGCAATCGGTGAGCAGTTCTTC	CASSSTSGRAIGEQFF
TRBV29-1	.	.	TRBJ2-1	TGCAGCGTTGGAATAGCGGCCTACAATGAGCAGTTCTTC	CSVGIAAYNEQFF
TRBV3-1	.	few	TRBJ1-5	TGTGCCAGCAGCCTCACTCGATGGCAGCCCCAGCATTTT	CASSLTRWQPQHF
TRBV12-3/TRBV12-4	.	many	TRBJ2-5	TGTGCCAGCAGTTTAGGGGGGGTCCAAGAGACCCAGTACTTC	CASSLGGVQETQYF
TRBV7-3	.	many	TRBJ1-1	TGTGCCAGCAGCTCCGGGACCCTTCCGACTTTCTTT	CASSSGTLPTFF
TRBV7-9	TRBD2	many	TRBJ2-1	TGTGCCAGCAGCAGACTAGCGGGAGTAGTGAATGAGCAGTTCTTC	CASSRLAGVVNEQFF
TRBV15	TRBD1	many	TRBJ2-7	TGTGCCACCAGCAGAGTTCGTTACCGACAGGGTGACGAGCAGTACTTC	CATSRVRYRQGDEQYF
TRBV19	.	.	TRBJ2-1	TGTGCCAGTAGTATCCCCTTTGGGTTGGGTGAGCAGTTCTTC	CASSIPFGLGEQFF
TRBV27	.	many	TRBJ2-7	TGTGCCAGCAGTTTATGGGGCAACCTCTACGAGCAGTACTTC	CASSLWGNLYEQYF
TRBV6-1	TRBD1	many	TRBJ2-7	TGTGCCAGCAGTGGACCGGGACAGGGAGGCTACGAGCAGTACTTC	CASSGPGQGGYEQYF
TRBV19	TRBD1	once	TRBJ1-2	TGTGCCAGTACCGCGCCGGGACAGCTCTATGGCTACACCTTC	CASTAPGQLYGYTF
TRBV27	.	many	TRBJ2-7	TGTGCCAGCTCCCAAGGGGTGTTCAACGAGCAGTACTTC	CASSQGVFNEQYF
TRBV4-1	.	.	TRBJ2-5	TGCGCCAGCAGCCAAGATTTGAACAAGGAGTCGACCCAGTACTTC	CASSQDLNKESTQYF
TRBV3-1	.	few	TRBJ1-1	TGTGCCAGCAGCACGGGGGTGGGGGATCGGAACACTGAAGCTTTCTTT	CASSTGVGDRNTEAFF